The 19 T cell receptor beta chains reported below all come from one sample, sequenced in a study of shared clonotypes between healthy human individuals. TCRdb keeps only in-frame clones here, not all; method: immunoSEQ multiplex PCR. This table holds fewer than 3 million clones, 85% to 95% found once. Sequencing was carried out using naive CD4+ T cells from PBMCs. Subset specified: CD45RA+ positively selected. Source of these receptors: a man in his late teens or twenties in good health. Some clones in this sample may be carry-over from other donors' samples.

A remark on this clone: The identical CDR3 is also encoded by other nucleotide sequences in the sample. V and J are TRBV6-4 and TRBJ2-5; TRBD1 might be the D (6 bases). The germline V and J ends were trimmed by 4 bases and 3 bases, with 9 bases remaining between them. Germline V gene sequence: CDR1 MRHNA, CDR2 SNTAGT. This CDR3 region has 13 residues. The CDR3 loop is CASSVDSEETQYF. The CDR3 nucleotides are TGTGCCAGCAGTGTGGACAGCGAAGAGACCCAGTACTTC.

This clone has a single count. The V call is TRBV6-6, the J call TRBJ2-2, with D tentatively TRBD1 (7 bases). This CDR3 is 16 amino acids long. Between the trimmed V and J ends, which lost 6 bases and 7 bases, there was a span of 21 bases. Germline CDR1 MNHNY, CDR2 SVGAGI (reference sequence). CDR3 amino acids: CASSILGQPGVGELFF. The CDR3 bases are TGTGCCAGCAGCATCCTGGGACAGCCGGGGGTCGGGGAGCTGTTTTTT.

The chain combines TRBV29-1 with TRBJ1-2; D unresolved. This CDR3 region has 14 residues. Germline CDR1 SQVTM, CDR2 ANQGSEA. V was pared by 2 bases and J by 4 bases, with 14 bases between. The CDR3 region is CSVEISARSYGYTF. CDR3 sequence (DNA): TGCAGCGTTGAAATCTCGGCCCGTAGCTATGGCTACACCTTC.

This chain connects TRBV19 to TRBJ1-5; D gene ambiguous. The CDR3 loop spans 15 amino acids. Between the trimmed V and J ends, which lost 5 bases and 2 bases, there was a span of 13 bases. Looked up from germline, CDR1 is LNHDA and CDR2 is SQIVND (reference sequence). The CDR3 spells CASSYGGWGNQPQHF. The CDR3 coding sequence is TGTGCCAGTAGTTACGGAGGGTGGGGCAATCAGCCCCAGCATTTT. Looking up the rest from reference TRBV19 and TRBJ1-5 gives the full variable domain: DGGITQSPKYLFRKEGQNVTLSCEQNLNHDAMYWYRQDPGQGLRLIYYSQIVNDFQKGDIAEGYSVSREKKESFPLTVTSAQKNPTAFYLCASSYGGWGNQPQHFGDGTRLSIL.

The CDR3 region is CASSSRWSSYNEQFF. Written as DNA, the CDR3 is TGTGCCAGCAGCTCCAGGTGGAGCTCCTACAATGAGCAGTTCTTC. The gene calls are TRBV7-2 and TRBJ2-1; D gene unclear. Trimming removed 4 bases from V and 0 bases from J, with 10 bases in between. The CDR3 totals 15 residues. Germline V gene sequence: CDR1 SGHTA, CDR2 FQGNSA.

The chain is built from TRBV10-1 and TRBJ2-2; D ambiguous. CDR1 WNHNN and CDR2 SYGVQD come from the germline V gene (reference sequence). Trimming removed 3 bases at V and 2 bases at J, with 13 bases between. The length of the CDR3 is 16 residues. The CDR3 loop reads CASSERKPLNTGELFF. DNA for the CDR3: TGCGCCAGCAGTGAAAGGAAGCCCCTCAACACCGGGGAGCTGTTTTTT.

This clone came up once. Germline is not matched at one junction end, which may reflect a read error. The J gene is TRBJ1-1, the V gene TRBV6-1, with 10 bases aligning to TRBD1. The germline CDR1 and CDR2 sequences are MNHNS and SASEGT. CDR3 length equals 12 residues. CDR3 sequence reads: CASSDGQGGMIF. The CDR3 DNA is TGTGCCAGCAGTGACGGACAGGGGGGAATGATCTTT.

The J gene is TRBJ2-5, the V gene TRBV7-2; D gene unclear. CDR1 and CDR2 from the germline V gene are SGHTA and FQGNSA. The germline V and J ends were trimmed by 5 bases and 2 bases, with 12 bases remaining between them. The CDR3 contains 14 residues. CDR3 amino acids: CASSPKGRQETQYF. CDR3 bases: TGTGCCAGCAGCCCAAAAGGGCGGCAAGAGACCCAGTACTTC.

The chain joins TRBV29-1 to TRBJ2-5; possibly TRBD1 for D (6 bases). Germline V gene lookup returns CDR1 SQVTM and CDR2 ANQGSEA. The V end lost 3 bases, the J end lost 5 bases, and 13 bases lay between the germline ends. This CDR3 spans 13 amino acids. The CDR3 DNA sequence: TGCAGCGTTGAGGGACACCTGATTGAGACCCAGTACTTC. This encodes CSVEGHLIETQYF.

The chain uses TRBV5-1 and TRBJ2-3; D may correspond to TRBD1 or TRBD2 (5 bases each). Germline CDR1 SGHRS, CDR2 YFSETQ. The CDR3 totals 14 residues. Trimming shortened V by 4 bases and J by 9 bases, and 18 bases separated the two germline ends. The DNA of the CDR3 is TGCGCCAGCAGCGCCTCCCCCGGGACCCCCACGCAGTATTTT. As protein: CASSASPGTPTQYF.

V usage is TRBV5-6 and J usage is TRBJ1-2; 9 bases align to TRBD1. CDR3 length: 14 amino acids. Germline CDR1 and CDR2: SGHDT and YYEEEE. V shed 4 bases and J 3 bases; nucleotides not matched to a gene: 4. The CDR3 region has the DNA TGTGCCAGCAGCCGTACAGGGGGCTACTATGGCTACACCTTC. This encodes CASSRTGGYYGYTF.

The V gene is TRBV10-2, the J gene TRBJ1-5, with D possibly being TRBD1 (5 bases). The germline V gene encodes CDR1 WSHSY and CDR2 SAAADI. There are 14 residues in the CDR3. V lost 9 bases to trimming and J lost 5 bases, with 17 bases between them. Written as DNA, the CDR3 is TGCGCCAGGTGCGTGGGGGGGAGTGATCAGCCCCAGCATTTT. This sequence encodes CARCVGGSDQPQHF.

This chain uses TRBV19 with TRBJ1-2; TRBD1 aligns across 8 bases. Trimming at V came to 5 bases and at J to 5 bases, leaving 4 bases not matched to a gene. CDR1 LNHDA and CDR2 SQIVND come from the germline V gene (reference sequence). The CDR3 extends over 13 amino acids. CDR3 DNA sequence: TGTGCCAGTAGTCCAGGGGGCCGGTATGGCTACACCTTC. This codes for CASSPGGRYGYTF.

J is TRBJ1-2 and V is TRBV4-2, with D tentatively TRBD1 (5 bases). Germline assignment: CDR1 LGHNA and CDR2 YNFKEQ. V shed 3 bases and J shed 3 bases, with 8 bases lying between them. CDR3 size: 13 residues. CDR3 region: CASSQGGDYGYTF. CDR3 bases: TGTGCCAGCAGCCAGGGGGGGGACTATGGCTACACCTTC.

The chain combines TRBV6-1 with TRBJ2-2; tentative D call: TRBD2 (7 bases). Germline CDR1 MNHNS, CDR2 SASEGT. Trimming pared 7 bases from V and 13 bases from J, leaving 16 bases between. CDR3 length: 12 amino acids. The CDR3 nucleotides are TGTGCCAGCACTCAAGGGGGGGGAATGCTGTTTTTT. This encodes CASTQGGGMLFF.

V gene TRBV7-8 combines with J gene TRBJ2-1; perhaps TRBD2 as D (5 bases). The CDR3 runs to 15 residues. Germline V gene sequence: CDR1 SGHVS, CDR2 FQNEAQ. V shed 5 bases and J shed 0 bases, with 11 bases lying between them. The CDR3 is CASSPRETSYNEQFF. The CDR3 nucleotides read TGTGCCAGCAGCCCACGGGAAACCTCCTACAATGAGCAGTTCTTC.

A word on this clone: This same CDR3 is encoded by further DNA sequences in the sample. The chain carries TRBV7-2 and TRBJ2-2; 7 nucleotides align to TRBD2. Germline loops: CDR1 SGHTA, CDR2 FQGNSA. V dropped 6 bases and J dropped 1; count of bases not matched to a gene: 5. This CDR3 has 15 amino acids. The CDR3 DNA reads TGTGCCAGCAGTTCGGGACTACTGAACACCGGGGAGCTGTTTTTT. It encodes CASSSGLLNTGELFF.

The chain has TRBV7-8 and TRBJ2-7; weak D call: TRBD1 (5 bases). Germline V gene sequence: CDR1 SGHVS, CDR2 FQNEAQ. V was shortened by 6 bases and J by 0 bases, with 24 bases between the two germline ends. This CDR3 has 18 residues. This CDR3 reads CASRLRGNSYESSYEQYF. The CDR3 region has the DNA TGTGCCAGCAGACTAAGGGGAAACTCCTACGAGAGCTCCTACGAGCAGTACTTC.

The V call is TRBV4-1, the J call TRBJ1-5; 8 nucleotides line up with TRBD1. Germline V gives CDR1 MGHRA, CDR2 YSYEKL. V trimming: 3 bases; J trimming: 2 bases; junction bases outside the gene matches: 6. The CDR3 has 16 residues. The CDR3 loop is CASSQSGQGRNQPQHF. The DNA for the CDR3 is TGCGCCAGCAGCCAGAGTGGACAGGGCCGCAATCAGCCCCAGCATTTT.